These T cell receptor beta chains were read from a single sample in a study of CD8 T cells in Susac syndrome. TCRdb called the immunoSEQ multiplex PCR reads again in MiXCR, with one record for every CDR3 protein. This sample carries about 130,000 distinct CDR3 sequences, more than 75% of them seen once, and the ten largest clones take over 0.2%. The sequenced sample was CD8+ T cells from PBMCs. The receptors stem from a human donor with multiple sclerosis. CDR3s include the opening cysteine and the closing phenylalanine or tryptophan. D genes are given only for firm matches. Size is stated for part of the rows, as once, few or many counts, or as a class when the clone is expanded.

>.|TRBJ1-4|15|.|TRBV11-2
TGTGCCAGCAGCTTAGTGGCGGCCTATAATGAAAAACTGTTTTTT
CASSLVAAYNEKLFF
>once|TRBJ2-5|18|TRBD2|TRBV6-5
TGTGCCAGCAGTTTCCCTCAATGGGGGAGGGAAGGCGTGGAGACCCAGTACTTC
CASSFPQWGREGVETQYF
>.|TRBJ1-4|17|TRBD1|TRBV7-2
TGTGCCAGCAGCTCCATTATTTGGACAGGGTCTAATGAAAAACTGTTTTTT
CASSSIIWTGSNEKLFF
>.|TRBJ2-5|10|.|TRBV28
TGTGCCCCAGGGAGCGAGACCCAGTACTTC
CAPGSETQYF
>once|TRBJ2-3|15|TRBD1|TRBV4-3
TGCGCCAGCAGCCAGGGGACAGGGAGAGCAGATACGCAGTATTTT
CASSQGTGRADTQYF
>.|TRBJ2-7|13|.|TRBV20-1
TGCAGTGCCGGCTCAGGTTCCTCCTACGAGCAGTACTTC
CSAGSGSSYEQYF
>.|TRBJ2-5|15|TRBD1|TRBV27
TGTGCCAGCAGTGAGACAGGGCGGGTTAGAGAGACCCAGTACTTC
CASSETGRVRETQYF
>.|TRBJ2-1|16|TRBD2|TRBV2
TGTGCCAGCAATGGAGGCGGGAGACTCTCCTACAATGAGCAGTTCTTC
CASNGGGRLSYNEQFF
>.|TRBJ1-2|16|.|TRBV2
TGTGCCAGCAGGGACGTGGTGGTAGGGCTTAACTATGGCTACACCTTC
CASRDVVVGLNYGYTF
>once|TRBJ2-3|13|.|TRBV30
TGTGCCTGGAGTGTACAGGATGGGAATACGCAGTATTTT
CAWSVQDGNTQYF
>.|TRBJ2-3|15|.|TRBV12-5
TGTGCTAGTGGCCCTGACATAGGCCTCACAGATACGCAGTATTTT
CASGPDIGLTDTQYF
>.|TRBJ2-5|15|.|TRBV21-1
TGTGCCAGCAGCAATGAAAAACAGGGGGGGAAGACCCAGTACTTC
CASSNEKQGGKTQYF
>few|TRBJ2-7|15|.|TRBV27
TGTGCCAGCAGCTTCTTTTCTGGGGCTGCCTACGAGCAGTACTTC
CASSFFSGAAYEQYF
>few|TRBJ2-7|13|.|TRBV27
TGTGCCAGCAGTTTATCCAGAAACTACGAGCAGTACTTC
CASSLSRNYEQYF
>.|TRBJ2-7|15|TRBD2|TRBV6-2/TRBV6-3
TGTGCCAGCAGCCCTAGCGGGAGCGGTTCCTACGAGCAGTACTTC
CASSPSGSGSYEQYF
>.|TRBJ2-3|13|.|TRBV2
TGTGCCAGCAGTGCACACATCACAGATACGCAGTATTTT
CASSAHITDTQYF
>once|TRBJ1-3|15|.|TRBV6-5
TGTGCCAGCAACCCCCACGGAGCCTCTGGAAACACCATATATTTT
CASNPHGASGNTIYF
>.|TRBJ2-7|13|.|TRBV6-5
TGTGCCAGCAGTTACGGTGTTCTCTACGAGCAGTACTTC
CASSYGVLYEQYF
>.|TRBJ2-7|15|TRBD2|TRBV7-8
TGTGCCAGCAGCTTATCTGGGACTACCTCCTACGAGCAGTACTTC
CASSLSGTTSYEQYF